Below, 19 T cell receptor beta chains from the same sample are listed, as sequenced in a study of T cells after yellow fever vaccination (dated by TCRdb to the late 2010s). The treatment or condition label here, explained by the study, means: live attenuated yellow fever vaccine strain. Library construction relied on 5' RACE. The sample was run on an Illumina HiSeq 2500. TCRdb reprocessing: public reads trimmed at Q25 with fastp, clones called with MiXCR, in-frame beta chains kept. Each entry merges the rows of one CDR3 protein and shows their most common DNA and genes. This sample gives roughly 74,000 distinct CDR3 sequences in total; roughly 6.9% of them show up just once. The ten largest account for roughly 33% of the sample. The sequences come from CD8+ T cells sorted from PBMCs, collected less than 6 days after the first yellow fever vaccination. The origin of the receptors is a man younger than 30 who received the YFV17D yellow fever vaccine.

This clonotype was counted at least ten times. The chain is built from TRBV29-1 and TRBJ2-5; no clear D gene. Germline lookup yields CDR1 SQVTM and CDR2 ANQGSEA. V was shortened by 2 bases and J by 4 bases, with 2 bases between the two germline ends. The CDR3 runs to 10 residues. The chain's CDR3 is CSVERETQYF. For the CDR3, the DNA is TGCAGCGTTGAACGAGAGACCCAGTACTTC.

This clonotype has a handful of counts. The V gene is TRBV4-1, the J gene TRBJ2-7; D gene uncertain. Germline V gene data show CDR1 as MGHRA and CDR2 as YSYEKL. This CDR3 has 13 amino acids. V lost 3 bases, J lost 0 bases, and 6 bases lay in between. DNA for the CDR3: TGCGCCAGCAGCCAGATAAGCTCCTACGAGCAGTACTTC. Protein: CASSQISSYEQYF.

The CDR3 region is CASSPGDSITGELFF. The CDR3 DNA sequence: TGTGCCAGCAGCCCCGGGGACAGTATCACCGGGGAGCTGTTTTTT. The V call is TRBV7-3, the J call TRBJ2-2, with TRBD1 matching 7 bases. CDR3 size: 15 residues. Looked up from germline, CDR1 is SGHTA and CDR2 is FQGTGA. Trimming at V came to 5 bases and at J to 4 bases, leaving 7 bases not matched to a gene.

This clonotype was picked up a small number of times. The V and J genes are TRBV4-1 and TRBJ2-2, with a possible D match to TRBD1 (5 bases). The CDR3 is 14 residues long. Germline V CDR1 and CDR2: MGHRA, YSYEKL. Trimming removed 3 bases at V and 6 bases at J, with 11 bases between. The CDR3 region has the DNA TGCGCCAGCAGCCAGAGGACACTCCCCGGGGAGCTGTTTTTT. Translating it yields CASSQRTLPGELFF.

In its sample, this clonotype was seen a few times. CDR3 sequence reads: CASSVGARGRIANTGELFF. The CDR3 DNA is TGTGCCAGCAGCGTAGGGGCCCGGGGGAGGATCGCGAACACCGGGGAGCTGTTTTTT. J is TRBJ2-2 and V is TRBV9; possibly TRBD2 for D (6 bases). The V gene lost 0 bases and the J gene lost 0 bases, with 18 bases spanning the gap. This CDR3 is built from 19 residues. CDR1 is SGDLS, CDR2 YYNGEE, per germline.

The V and J genes are TRBV6-2 or TRBV6-3 and TRBJ1-5; no clear D. CDR3 length: 14 residues. Trimming pared 6 bases from V and 2 bases from J, leaving 11 bases between. CDR1 and CDR2 (germline): MNHEY, SVGEGT. The CDR3 sequence: CASSRGRGNQPQHF. CDR3 coding DNA: TGTGCCAGCAGCCGAGGACGGGGCAATCAGCCCCAGCATTTT.

The chain employs TRBV20-1 and TRBJ2-3; TRBD2 aligns across 11 bases. Germline lookup yields CDR1 DFQATT and CDR2 SNEGSKA (reference sequence). V shed 0 bases and J 4 bases; nucleotides not matched to a gene: 6. The CDR3 has 16 amino acids. CDR3 amino acids: CSARELAGEFADTQYF. For the CDR3, the DNA is TGCAGTGCTAGAGAACTAGCGGGGGAGTTTGCAGATACGCAGTATTTT.

As concerns this clonotype: This could be a read error, since a much larger clone is one nucleotide away. This chain links TRBV7-8 with TRBJ2-3; D may be TRBD2 (6 bases). The CDR3 is 15 residues long. The V and J ends lost 5 bases and 0 bases respectively, with 12 bases between them. Per germline, CDR1 SGHVS and CDR2 FQNEAQ. The CDR3 nucleotides are TGTGCCAGCAGCCCCGCGGAGGGTAGCACAGATACGCAGTATTTT. It translates to CASSPAEGSTDTQYF.

This clonotype occurred many times. V and J are TRBV6-6 and TRBJ2-2, with D hard to call. The CDR3 is 11 residues long. CDR1 and CDR2 (germline): MNHNY, SVGAGI (reference sequence). V was trimmed by 8 bases and J by 1 base, leaving 2 bases between them. This CDR3 is CASGNTGELFF. The DNA for the CDR3 is TGTGCCAGCGGGAACACCGGGGAGCTGTTTTTT.

This clonotype was observed a handful of times. The chain employs TRBV6-2 or TRBV6-3 and TRBJ1-5; the D is unclear. V was clipped by 6 bases and J by 13 bases, with 13 bases between them. CDR1 and CDR2 (germline): MNHEY, SVGEGT. The CDR3 runs to 11 residues. Written as DNA, the CDR3 is TGTGCCAGCAGCGCGTGGTGGCCTCAGCATTTT. Protein: CASSAWWPQHF.

This clonotype showed up many times. This chain uses TRBV11-2 with TRBJ2-3, with TRBD2 identical over 7 bases. Germline CDR1 is SGHAT and CDR2 is FQNNGV. V shed 4 bases and J 0 bases; nucleotides not matched to a gene: 7. This CDR3 contains 16 residues. Here the CDR3 DNA reads TGTGCCAGCAGCTCCCGGACTAGAAGTAGCACAGATACGCAGTATTTT. It specifies CASSSRTRSSTDTQYF.

This clonotype came up many times. This chain uses TRBV6-2 or TRBV6-3 with TRBJ2-7; D is ambiguous. CDR3 length: 15 residues. CDR1 and CDR2 (germline): MNHEY, SVGEGT. V was clipped by 5 bases and J by 3 bases, with 17 bases between them. The DNA of the CDR3 is TGTGCCAGCAGTAGTGTGGCAGACGTCAGCTACGAGCAGTACTTC. As protein: CASSSVADVSYEQYF.

This clonotype occurred many times. This rearrangement joins TRBV4-2 to TRBJ2-2, with a possible D match to TRBD2 (6 bases). CDR1 and CDR2 (germline): LGHNA, YNFKEQ. Trimming removed 4 bases from V and 8 bases from J, with 20 bases in between. The CDR3 contains 16 residues. The CDR3: CASSRSPLAIAGELFF. CDR3 sequence (DNA): TGTGCCAGCAGCCGATCGCCCCTAGCGATCGCGGGGGAGCTGTTTTTT.

Many counts were recorded for this clonotype. The chain carries TRBV12-3 or TRBV12-4 and TRBJ2-7; a weak D match, TRBD1 (6 bases). The CDR3 has 13 residues. With 3 bases removed from V and 1 base from J, the gap between germline ends came to 7 bases. Here the CDR3 reads CASSLTGSYEQYV. CDR3 DNA: TGTGCCAGCAGTTTGACAGGATCCTACGAGCAGTACGTC.

This clonotype was recorded many times. The J gene is TRBJ2-1, the V gene TRBV6-2 or TRBV6-3, with 7 positions matching TRBD1. CDR3 length: 16 amino acids. Germline trimming cut 2 bases from V and 6 bases from J; bases unmatched to any gene: 10. Germline V gene lookup returns CDR1 MNHEY and CDR2 SVGEGT. CDR3 bases: TGTGCCAGCAGTTACCCCGACAGGGCCTTCCGCAATGAGCAGTTCTTC. This translates into CASSYPDRAFRNEQFF.

The chain links TRBV20-1 to TRBJ2-2, with 9 positions matching TRBD1. The CDR3 consists of 16 residues. Germline trimming cut 3 bases from V and 7 bases from J; bases unmatched to any gene: 12. Germline values: CDR1 DFQATT, CDR2 SNEGSKA (reference sequence). The CDR3 DNA sequence: TGCAGTGCTAGGCCCCGGGACAGGGCGAGGAACGGGGAGCTGTTTTTT. Encoded protein: CSARPRDRARNGELFF.

The chain employs TRBV4-1 and TRBJ2-6; 8 bases match TRBD1. Germline V lookup: CDR1 MGHRA, CDR2 YSYEKL. V lost 8 bases and J lost 1; bases outside the gene matches: 4. This CDR3 has 15 amino acids. CDR3 in DNA: TGCGCCAGCTCGGACAGGGAATCTGGGGCCAACGTCCTGACTTTC. It specifies CASSDRESGANVLTF.

This clonotype occurred many times. The rearrangement uses TRBV12-3 or TRBV12-4 and TRBJ2-7; D is unresolved. This CDR3 has 15 amino acids. V lost 2 bases and J 5 bases, leaving 16 bases between the germline ends. The DNA of the CDR3 is TGTGCCAGCAGTTTAACCCGTCAGGACCTCCACGAGCAGTACGTC. Translating gives CASSLTRQDLHEQYV.

The chain recombines TRBV5-5 with TRBJ2-6; D unclear. This CDR3 contains 15 residues. Germline-derived CDR1 and CDR2 are SGHKS and YYEKEE (reference sequence). V was cut by 3 bases and J by 2 bases, with 9 bases left in between. The CDR3 bases are TGTGCCAGCAGCTGGGTCTGGACTGGGGCCAACGTCCTGACTTTC. Its protein product is CASSWVWTGANVLTF.